What follows are 30 T cell receptor beta chains derived from one specimen sequenced in a study of T cells in Graves' hyperthyroidism and ophthalmopathy. Regions amplified from RNA transcripts were the TCR beta CDR3 regions. The HTBI primer set served for first-round RT-PCR of the TCR CDR3. TCRdb called the multiplex PCR reads again in MiXCR, with one record for every CDR3 protein. The table has around 300,000 distinct CDR3 sequences, roughly 22% seen once. Sequencing input: blood. These receptors came from a man in his thirties or forties with Graves' ophthalmopathy.

V is TRBV4-1 and J is TRBJ2-3, with 7 bases aligning to TRBD1. The CDR3 sequence is 13 residues long. The J segment lost 7 bases and the V segment lost 3 bases, leaving 4 bases of the junction unmatched. The germline CDR1 and CDR2 sequences are MGHRA and YSYEKL. CDR3 bases: TGCGCCAGCAGCCAGCTGACAGGGAATACGCAGTATTTT. Its translation is CASSQLTGNTQYF.

The rearrangement links TRBV20-1 to TRBJ2-7, with 8 bases fitting TRBD1. The length of the CDR3 is 15 residues. The germline gives CDR1 DFQATT, CDR2 SNEGSKA (reference sequence). Trimming at V came to 4 bases and at J to 3 bases, leaving 11 bases not matched to a gene. This chain's CDR3 is CSAKSGQGGIYEQYF. The CDR3 region has the DNA TGCAGTGCTAAATCTGGACAGGGTGGAATCTACGAGCAGTACTTC.

This clonotype was counted a few times. The chain recombines TRBV5-4 with TRBJ1-2; maybe TRBD1 (6 bases). This CDR3 region has 14 residues. Trimming shortened V by 0 bases and J by 3 bases, and 9 bases separated the two germline ends. Germline CDR1 and CDR2: SGHNT and YYREEE (reference sequence). This chain's CDR3 is CASSLVGTHYGYTF. The CDR3 nucleotides are TGTGCCAGCAGCTTGGTGGGGACACACTATGGCTACACCTTC. Full variable domain (remainder filled in from reference TRBV5-4 and TRBJ1-2): ETGVTQSPTHLIKTRGQQVTLRCSSQSGHNTVSWYQQALGQGPQFIFQYYREEENGRGNFPPRFSGLQFPNYSSELNVNALELDDSALYLCASSLVGTHYGYTFGSGTRLTVV.

Points on this clonotype: At one of its ends the junction is not consistent with the germline gene, which may arise from a read error. CDR3 DNA: TGTGCCAGCAAAGGAACTGATAACAAAAACATTCAGCACTTC. This gives the protein CASKGTDNKNIQHF. The chain couples TRBV6-1 to TRBJ2-4; no clear D gene. The CDR3 has 14 residues. The germline V gene encodes CDR1 MNHNS and CDR2 SASEGT.

This clonotype was counted many times. The V and J genes are TRBV11-2 and TRBJ1-6; D is perhaps TRBD1 (6 bases). The CDR3 runs to 12 residues. V lost 1 base to trimming and J lost 14 bases, with 9 bases between them. CDR1 is SGHAT, CDR2 FQNNGV, per germline. CDR3 coding DNA: TGTGCCAGCAGCTTAGGAGGGGGTACCCTCCACTTT. Translating gives CASSLGGGTLHF.

This clonotype was counted ten times or more. This chain links TRBV5-8 with TRBJ2-3, with 7 nucleotides matching TRBD1. Germline-derived CDR1 and CDR2 are SGHTS and YDEGEE. This CDR3 has 16 amino acids. The V gene end was trimmed by 4 bases and the J gene end by 0 bases; junction bases not matched to a gene: 8. The CDR3 region has the DNA TGTGCCAGCAGCAACAGGGGACGGTCTAGCACAGATACGCAGTATTTT. It yields the protein CASSNRGRSSTDTQYF.

This clonotype occurred many times. The chain links TRBV28 to TRBJ2-3; 8 nucleotides line up with TRBD2. Trimming removed 2 bases from V and 4 bases from J; junction bases left unmatched: 8. This CDR3 has 16 amino acids. Germline CDR1 MDHEN, CDR2 SYDVKM. The CDR3: CASSLRGGRRSDTQYF. For the CDR3, the DNA is TGTGCCAGCAGTTTAAGGGGCGGGAGGAGGTCAGATACGCAGTATTTT.

V usage is TRBV2 and J usage is TRBJ1-5; weak D call: TRBD1 (5 bases). The CDR3 length is 16 residues. V was cut by 7 bases and J by 8 bases, with 24 bases left in between. CDR1 and CDR2 (germline): SNHLY, FYNNEI. The CDR3 loop is CASKVSGVGVQEPQHF. The CDR3, as DNA: TGTGCCAGCAAGGTTTCGGGGGTGGGGGTGCAGGAGCCCCAGCATTTT.

The chain's CDR3 is CASSPDRGSGEQYF. The CDR3 DNA sequence: TGTGCCAGCAGCCCGGACAGGGGGTCCGGCGAGCAGTACTTC. V usage is TRBV7-3 and J usage is TRBJ2-7, with 10 bases that match TRBD1. The CDR3 runs to 14 residues. CDR1 and CDR2 from the germline V gene are SGHTA and FQGTGA. V lost 5 bases, J lost 6 bases, and 7 bases stayed unmatched.

V and J are TRBV20-1 and TRBJ2-1, with 12 nucleotides matching TRBD2. The V gene end was trimmed by 4 bases and the J gene end by 1 base; junction bases not matched to a gene: 2. Germline assignment: CDR1 DFQATT and CDR2 SNEGSKA (reference sequence). The CDR3 extends over 15 amino acids. The CDR3 sequence: CSAKTSGSSYNEQFF. The DNA for the CDR3 is TGCAGTGCTAAGACTAGCGGGAGTTCCTACAATGAGCAGTTCTTC.

The table lists this clonotype with a few counts. One junction end disagrees with the germline gene, perhaps due to a read error. The chain has TRBV5-1 and TRBJ2-1; the match to TRBD1 covers 7 bases. This CDR3 is built from 15 residues. The germline gives CDR1 SGHRS, CDR2 YFSETQ. DNA for the CDR3: TGTGCCAGCAGCAGGGGGTCCAGCTCCTACAATGAGCAGTTCTTC. Its translation: CASSRGSSSYNEQFF. Full variable domain (remainder filled in from reference TRBV5-1 and TRBJ2-1): KAGVTQTPRYLIKTRGQQVTLSCSPISGHRSVSWYQQTPGQGLQFLFEYFSETQRNKGNFPGRFSGRQFSNSRSEMNVSTLELGDSALYLCASSRGSSSYNEQFFGPGTRLTVL.

This clonotype was counted ten times or more. The V call is TRBV28, the J call TRBJ2-7; D uncertain. The CDR3 totals 10 residues. V shed 5 bases and J shed 4 bases, with 3 bases lying between them. Germline lookup yields CDR1 MDHEN and CDR2 SYDVKM. CDR3 coding DNA: TGTGCCAGCAGTCATTACGAGCAGTACTTC. Translating gives CASSHYEQYF.

The chain uses TRBV7-9 and TRBJ2-2, with TRBD2 matching 13 bases. J gave up 2 bases and V 1 base, and 7 bases lay outside the gene matches. This CDR3 spans 19 amino acids. Germline CDR1 SEHNR, CDR2 FQNEAQ (reference sequence). The CDR3 region has the DNA TGTGCCAGCAGCTTAGGGCCGGGACTAGCGGGATATAACACCGGGGAGCTGTTTTTT. This sequence encodes CASSLGPGLAGYNTGELFF. The variable domain in full, completed from reference TRBV7-9 and TRBJ2-2, reads DTGVSQNPRHKITKRGQNVTFRCDPISEHNRLYWYRQTLGQGPEFLTYFQNEAQLEKSRLLSDRFSAERPKGSFSTLEIQRTEQGDSAMYLCASSLGPGLAGYNTGELFFGEGSRLTVL.

The chain links TRBV24-1 to TRBJ2-1; TRBD1 aligns across 7 bases. Germline V gene sequence: CDR1 KGHDR, CDR2 SFDVKD. The length of the CDR3 is 16 residues. With 5 bases clipped from V and 3 bases from J, the junction kept 9 bases outside the gene matches. The CDR3 protein is CATSGPQGRVYNEQFF. Here the CDR3 DNA reads TGTGCCACCAGTGGACCACAGGGGCGGGTCTACAATGAGCAGTTCTTC.

This clonotype was counted only a few times. The chain uses TRBV29-1 and TRBJ2-1; 12 nucleotides match TRBD2. The CDR3 has 13 residues. With V trimmed by 7 bases and J by 12 bases, 10 bases remained unmatched. The germline V gene encodes CDR1 SQVTM and CDR2 ANQGSEA. CDR3 in amino acids: CSARTSGIMLQFF. The CDR3 DNA reads as TGCAGCGCCCGGACTAGCGGGATCATGCTGCAGTTCTTC.

This clonotype was observed a handful of times. CDR3 in DNA: TGTGCCATCAGTGACCTAACTAGCGGGAGAATTGATGGACACAATGAGCAGTTCTTC. Translated, it gives CAISDLTSGRIDGHNEQFF. The V call is TRBV10-3, the J call TRBJ2-1; 11 bases are a match to TRBD2. The V gene's germline CDR1 is ENHRY and CDR2 SYGVKD. The CDR3 is 19 amino acids. After removal of 3 bases from V and 5 bases from J, the junction contained 15 bases not matched to a gene.

This clonotype was observed a handful of times. V gene TRBV6-1 combines with J gene TRBJ2-6; 10 positions match TRBD1. Germline V lookup: CDR1 MNHNS, CDR2 SASEGT. J gave up 4 bases and V 6 bases, and 12 bases lay outside the gene matches. CDR3 size: 18 residues. CDR3 sequence (DNA): TGTGCCAGCAGCCTGGACAGGGGGATCCCGTCCGGGGCCAACGTCCTGACTTTC. It is translated as CASSLDRGIPSGANVLTF.

In this sample, this clonotype turned up a few times. V and J are TRBV10-1 and TRBJ2-3; no firm D call. V was clipped by 7 bases and J by 1 base, with 6 bases between them. Looked up from germline, CDR1 is WNHNN and CDR2 is SYGVQD (reference sequence). The CDR3 totals 12 residues. The CDR3 DNA is TGCGCCAGCAACGACGGCACAGATACGCAGTATTTT. Translated: CASNDGTDTQYF.

This clonotype was counted between two and nine times. The rearrangement joins TRBV10-3 to TRBJ2-2, with 8 nucleotides matching TRBD2. Germline trimming cut 8 bases from V and 2 bases from J; bases unmatched to any gene: 4. The germline V gene encodes CDR1 ENHRY and CDR2 SYGVKD. CDR3 length: 14 amino acids. The CDR3 DNA reads TGTGCCATCGGACTAGCCGAAAACACCGGGGAGCTGTTTTTT. It yields the protein CAIGLAENTGELFF.

This clonotype appeared many times. The chain employs TRBV11-3 and TRBJ2-3; D uncertain. The length of the CDR3 is 13 residues. Germline lookup yields CDR1 SGHNT and CDR2 YENEEA. Trimming pared 4 bases from V and 0 bases from J, leaving 5 bases between. CDR3: CASSSHSTDTQYF. CDR3 DNA: TGTGCCAGCAGCTCCCACAGCACAGATACGCAGTATTTT. Variable domain in full (rest from reference TRBV11-3 and TRBJ2-3): EAGVVQSPRYKIIEKKQPVAFWCNPISGHNTLYWYLQNLGQGPELLIRYENEEAVDDSQLPKDRFSAERLKGVDSTLKIQPAELGDSAVYLCASSSHSTDTQYFGPGTRLTVL.

V and J are TRBV12-3 or TRBV12-4 and TRBJ2-1, with 16 bases that match TRBD2. The V and J ends lost 5 bases and 5 bases, in that order; junction bases with no gene match: 9. CDR3 length: 18 amino acids. CDR3 nucleotide sequence: TGTGCCAGCAGTCCCGGGACTAGCGGGAGGGCGTCCCACAATGAGCAGTTCTTC. This translates into CASSPGTSGRASHNEQFF.

This clonotype came up many times. The chain links TRBV20-1 to TRBJ2-3; D gene unclear. The ends were cut back, 1 base at V and 4 bases at J, with 9 bases in the middle. This CDR3 is built from 13 residues. Germline lookup yields CDR1 DFQATT and CDR2 SNEGSKA (reference sequence). The CDR3 loop is CSARGPYPDTQYF. CDR3 sequence (DNA): TGCAGTGCTAGAGGCCCGTACCCAGATACGCAGTATTTT.

The gene calls are TRBV3-1 and TRBJ2-1; 12 positions agree with TRBD2. V lost 1 base and J lost 12; bases outside the gene matches: 4. The CDR3 totals 14 residues. Germline-derived CDR1 and CDR2 are LGHDT and YNNKEL (reference sequence). The CDR3 reads CASSQGLAGEGQFF. The CDR3 nucleotides read TGTGCCAGCAGCCAAGGACTAGCGGGAGAAGGGCAGTTCTTC.

Remarks on this clonotype: The final CDR3 position lacks the conserved phenylalanine or tryptophan, pointing to a likely read error. This chain joins TRBV12-3 or TRBV12-4 and TRBJ1-1; 9 positions match TRBD1. V was pared by 3 bases and J by 4 bases, with 9 bases of the junction left unmatched. CDR3 size: 16 residues. Here the CDR3 reads CASSFAPGQGSTEAFV. The CDR3 bases are TGTGCCAGCAGTTTCGCCCCGGGACAGGGAAGCACTGAAGCTTTCGTT.

Only a few counts were recorded for this clonotype. The chain couples TRBV4-1 to TRBJ2-7; the match to TRBD1 covers 7 bases. The ends lost 3 bases at V and 0 bases at J; junction bases unmatched: 2. The CDR3 has 14 residues. Germline CDR1 is MGHRA and CDR2 is YSYEKL. Here the CDR3 reads CASSHRDSSYEQYF. DNA of the CDR3: TGCGCCAGCAGCCATCGGGACAGCTCCTACGAGCAGTACTTC.

This clonotype was counted only a few times. The V gene is TRBV5-6, the J gene TRBJ1-1; possible D gene TRBD1, 6 bases. The germline V gene has CDR1 SGHDT and CDR2 YYEEEE. This CDR3 contains 14 residues. V was shortened by 4 bases and J by 5 bases, with 15 bases between the two germline ends. CDR3 residues: CASSHRVGGTEAFF. DNA of the CDR3: TGTGCCAGCAGCCACAGGGTCGGAGGGACTGAAGCTTTCTTT.

The table lists this clonotype with many counts. The chain is built from TRBV14 and TRBJ2-5, with D unresolved. V lost 3 bases and J 2 bases, leaving 13 bases between the germline ends. CDR1 and CDR2 (germline): SGHDN, FVKESK. This CDR3 is built from 15 residues. The DNA for the CDR3 is TGTGCCAGCAGCCATGGGGTTCTCAGGCAAGAGACCCAGTACTTC. Its protein product is CASSHGVLRQETQYF.

This clonotype has more than one count but fewer than ten. V and J are TRBV9 and TRBJ2-2; 9 bases are a match to TRBD1. The V and J ends lost 3 bases and 3 bases, in that order; junction bases with no gene match: 6. The CDR3 has 16 residues. The germline V gene encodes CDR1 SGDLS and CDR2 YYNGEE. CDR3 nucleotides: TGTGCCAGCAGCGCCCCTCGGACAGGGGACACCGGGGAGCTGTTTTTT. It specifies CASSAPRTGDTGELFF.

This chain links TRBV5-1 with TRBJ2-3, with D possibly called TRBD1 or TRBD2 (5 bases each). Germline assignment: CDR1 SGHRS and CDR2 YFSETQ. Trimming pared 4 bases from V and 0 bases from J, leaving 15 bases between. The CDR3 totals 16 residues. DNA of the CDR3: TGCGCCAGCAGCCCGAGACATGGGACGAGCACAGATACGCAGTATTTT. This gives the protein CASSPRHGTSTDTQYF.

This clonotype has a count of ten or more. The chain couples TRBV11-2 to TRBJ2-1; D may correspond to TRBD1 or TRBD2 (5 bases each). V lost 0 bases to trimming and J lost 4 bases, with 13 bases between them. The CDR3 has 16 amino acids. The germline V gene encodes CDR1 SGHAT and CDR2 FQNNGV. CDR3 DNA: TGTGCCAGCAGCTTAGAAATGGGGGAGATGTACAATGAGCAGTTCTTC. Protein: CASSLEMGEMYNEQFF. Supplemented by reference TRBV11-2 and TRBJ2-1, the full variable domain reads EAGVAQSPRYKIIEKRQSVAFWCNPISGHATLYWYQQILGQGPKLLIQFQNNGVVDDSQLPKDRFSAERLKGVDSTLKIQPAKLEDSAVYLCASSLEMGEMYNEQFFGPGTRLTVL.